Listed here are 25 T cell receptor beta chains from one sample, sequenced in a study of blood T cell repertoires in COVID-19 (dated by TCRdb to the early 2020s). Library method: the immunoSEQ multiplex PCR assay. In its TCRdb copy, this immuneACCESS table keeps in-frame sequences only and misses some clones. Where compared with another copy, unresolved V genes explain less than half of these, and the others have no known cause. The sample records tens of thousands of clones, 80% to 90% of which are singletons. The top ten clonotypes cover under 30% of the sample. The sequenced sample was peripheral blood. All receptors derive from a human donor in a cohort sampled during active COVID-19.

The chain combines TRBV5-1 with TRBJ2-3, with D tentatively TRBD2 (6 bases). Deletions cut 4 bases from V and 3 bases from J, with 15 bases between. The CDR3 loop spans 15 amino acids. Germline V lookup: CDR1 SGHRS, CDR2 YFSETQ. CDR3 amino acids: CASSGGSSSTDTQYF. In DNA, the CDR3 is TGCGCCAGCAGCGGGGGGTCTAGTTCGACAGATACGCAGTATTTT.

The rearrangement joins TRBV27 to TRBJ2-7, with a tentative D call TRBD2 (6 bases). The CDR3 sequence is 13 residues long. Germline loops: CDR1 MNHEY, CDR2 SMNVEV (reference sequence). The V end lost 0 bases, the J end lost 11 bases, and 14 bases lay between the germline ends. CDR3 protein: CASSLSPPGEEYF. The CDR3 DNA reads TGTGCCAGCAGTTTATCGCCCCCCGGGGAGGAGTACTTC.

CDR3 in amino acids: CASSLALAQSTDTQYF. Written as DNA, the CDR3 is TGTGCCAGCAGCTTGGCTCTAGCGCAAAGCACAGATACGCAGTATTTT. The chain couples TRBV5-5 to TRBJ2-3, with D tentatively TRBD2 (6 bases). Trimming cost V 0 bases and J 0 bases, with 11 bases left between them. CDR3 length: 16 amino acids. CDR1 is SGHKS and CDR2 is YYEKEE in the germline V gene (reference sequence).

This clone occurred a few times. This chain connects TRBV27 to TRBJ2-7; 11 bases agree with TRBD2. Unmatched junction bases numbered 3, after V lost 5 bases and J lost 0 bases. This CDR3 contains 15 residues. Germline CDR1 is MNHEY and CDR2 is SMNVEV (reference sequence). This chain's CDR3 is CASSGTSGGSYEQYF. For the CDR3, the DNA is TGTGCCAGCAGTGGCACTAGCGGGGGCTCCTACGAGCAGTACTTC.

This clone was found many times. V gene TRBV21-1 combines with J gene TRBJ1-2; TRBD1 reflects the table's D call only, with no check against the DNA. TRBV21-1 has pseudogene status. CDR3 length equals 12 residues. The CDR3 DNA reads as TGTGCCAGCATGACAGGGGGCGGGGGCTACACCTTC. Encoded protein: CASMTGGGGYTF.

The V gene is TRBV7-9, the J gene TRBJ2-1; D call uncertain. Germline lookup yields CDR1 SEHNR and CDR2 FQNEAQ (reference sequence). V shed 5 bases and J shed 1 base, with 12 bases lying between them. This CDR3 region has 15 residues. This CDR3 is CASSPSLVSYNEQFF. The CDR3 DNA follows: TGTGCCAGCAGCCCATCCCTAGTGTCCTACAATGAGCAGTTCTTC.

There are a few counts of this clone. The CDR3 DNA is TGTGCCAGCAGCTTAGCGCCGTCTAGCGGGTACAATGAGCAGTTCTTC. The encoded protein is CASSLAPSSGYNEQFF. The chain couples TRBV7-2 to TRBJ2-1; 8 positions match TRBD2. V was pared by 0 bases and J by 4 bases, with 5 bases of the junction left unmatched. CDR3 length equals 16 residues. Per the germline V gene, CDR1 is SGHTA and CDR2 is FQGNSA.

This chain uses TRBV28 with TRBJ1-1; 9 bases map to TRBD1. V trimming: 6 bases; J trimming: 1 base; junction bases outside the gene matches: 6. Germline V gene lookup returns CDR1 MDHEN and CDR2 SYDVKM. This CDR3 contains 15 residues. In DNA form, the CDR3 reads TGTGCCAGCAGACACCCGGGACAGGGGAACACTGAAGCTTTCTTT. Amino acids: CASRHPGQGNTEAFF.

The chain recombines TRBV10-3 with TRBJ2-7; 8 bases agree with TRBD1. V shed 5 bases, J shed 4 bases, and the junction held 10 bases outside the gene matches. CDR3 length: 15 amino acids. Germline CDR1 and CDR2: ENHRY and SYGVKD. Here the CDR3 DNA reads TGTGCCATCAGTCCAGGGGGCGCGAATACATACGAGCAGTACTTC. Protein product: CAISPGGANTYEQYF.

The CDR3 bases are TGTGCCAGCAGTGAACGCGGCCAGTTCCAAGAGACCCAGTACTTC. Its protein product is CASSERGQFQETQYF. The rearrangement uses TRBV2 and TRBJ2-5; D ambiguous. V lost 2 bases to trimming and J lost 1 base, with 11 bases between them. The germline CDR1 and CDR2 sequences are SNHLY and FYNNEI. The CDR3 sequence is 15 residues long.

The V gene is TRBV7-9, the J gene TRBJ1-1; possible D gene TRBD1, 6 bases. Germline V gene lookup returns CDR1 SEHNR and CDR2 FQNEAQ (reference sequence). The CDR3 is 13 amino acids. V was clipped by 5 bases and J by 5 bases, with 12 bases between them. The CDR3 loop reads CASSGGSGTEAFF. For the CDR3, the DNA is TGTGCCAGCAGCGGGGGCTCCGGGACTGAAGCTTTCTTT.

The chain links TRBV19 to TRBJ2-7; D might be TRBD1 (6 bases). Germline V gene sequence: CDR1 LNHDA, CDR2 SQIVND (reference sequence). Trimming removed 4 bases from V and 3 bases from J, with 10 bases in between. The CDR3 totals 13 residues. The CDR3 protein is CASSTGQYYEQYF. The CDR3 DNA reads as TGTGCCAGTAGTACCGGACAGTACTACGAGCAGTACTTC.

As to this clone: Other DNA sequences in the sample encode the same CDR3. The chain recombines TRBV5-1 with TRBJ2-1; D might be TRBD2 (5 bases). Deletions cut 0 bases from V and 0 bases from J, with 7 bases between. Germline values: CDR1 SGHRS, CDR2 YFSETQ. CDR3 size: 15 residues. CDR3 bases: TGCGCCAGCAGCTTGGGAGGGAGCTCCTACAATGAGCAGTTCTTC. As protein: CASSLGGSSYNEQFF.

This clone has just a few counts. The J gene is TRBJ2-7, the V gene TRBV5-1; TRBD1 matches at 9 bases. CDR1 SGHRS and CDR2 YFSETQ come from the germline V gene. V lost 4 bases to trimming and J lost 6 bases; unmatched junction nucleotides: 8. CDR3 length: 14 amino acids. The CDR3 loop is CASSPAGTGLEQYF. The CDR3 bases are TGCGCCAGCAGCCCGGCCGGGACAGGGCTCGAGCAGTACTTC.

This rearrangement joins TRBV5-1 to TRBJ2-2, with D hard to call. CDR3 length: 14 amino acids. Trimming took 0 bases from V and 2 from J, leaving 5 bases between them. Per the germline V gene, CDR1 is SGHRS and CDR2 is YFSETQ. CDR3 in amino acids: CASSLDSNTGELFF. The CDR3 DNA follows: TGCGCCAGCAGCTTGGACAGCAACACCGGGGAGCTGTTTTTT.

The rearrangement joins TRBV10-1 to TRBJ2-7; TRBD2 matches 12 bases. The CDR3 runs to 16 residues. The germline V gene encodes CDR1 WNHNN and CDR2 SYGVQD (reference sequence). V dropped 3 bases and J dropped 5; count of bases not matched to a gene: 8. The CDR3 DNA is TGCGCCAGCAGTGAAGGACTAGCGGGGTCCAAGAACGAGCAGTACTTC. It yields the protein CASSEGLAGSKNEQYF.

This clone has ten or more counts. The CDR3 nucleotides read TGTGCCAGCAGTTACCCAGGGACAGGGGTCGGGGAGCAGTACTTC. Translated: CASSYPGTGVGEQYF. The chain recombines TRBV6-5 with TRBJ2-7, with TRBD1 identical over 10 bases. The germline CDR1 and CDR2 sequences are MNHEY and SVGAGI. The CDR3 consists of 15 residues. V gave up 2 bases and J gave up 7 bases; unmatched junction bases: 8.

In this sample, this clone is medium-sized. The genes are TRBV6-4 and TRBJ2-3, with D hard to call. Trimming pared 3 bases from V and 2 bases from J, leaving 9 bases between. The CDR3 runs to 14 residues. Per the germline V gene, CDR1 is MRHNA and CDR2 is SNTAGT. CDR3: CASSEAPHTDTQYF. In nucleotides, the CDR3 is TGTGCCAGCAGTGAGGCACCTCACACAGATACGCAGTATTTT.

The chain has TRBV6-1 and TRBJ2-7; no firm D call. V was shortened by 3 bases and J by 3 bases, with 9 bases between the two germline ends. The germline CDR1 and CDR2 sequences are MNHNS and SASEGT. The CDR3 sequence is 13 residues long. The DNA for the CDR3 is TGTGCCAGCAGTGACCGGGTCCACTACGAGCAGTACTTC. It translates to CASSDRVHYEQYF.

The DNA for the CDR3 is TGTGCCAGCAGCTTAGGAAGGGGGGGAGACACTGAAGCTTTCTTT. This encodes CASSLGRGGDTEAFF. The chain has TRBV7-3 and TRBJ1-1, with D possibly being TRBD1 (6 bases). CDR3 length: 15 residues. Deletions cut 2 bases from V and 3 bases from J, with 13 bases between. Germline values: CDR1 SGHTA, CDR2 FQGTGA.

The rearrangement uses TRBV29-1 and TRBJ2-5, with 8 bases lining up with TRBD2. This CDR3 contains 18 residues. Per the germline V gene, CDR1 is SQVTM and CDR2 is ANQGSEA. The trim removed 0 bases at V and 0 bases at J, leaving 12 bases unmatched. CDR3 loop: CSVEDTGRANPNQETQYF. The CDR3 DNA sequence: TGCAGCGTTGAAGATACCGGGAGGGCCAATCCCAACCAAGAGACCCAGTACTTC.

This chain links TRBV5-1 with TRBJ1-4; maybe TRBD1 (5 bases). The CDR3 is made up of 14 amino acids. V was shortened by 4 bases and J by 4 bases, with 11 bases between the two germline ends. Per germline, CDR1 SGHRS and CDR2 YFSETQ. The CDR3 nucleotides are TGCGCCAGCAGCCCTGACAGTGATAATGAAAAACTGTTTTTT. It encodes CASSPDSDNEKLFF.

The CDR3 sequence is CASRPDRRFNQPQHF. The CDR3 DNA sequence: TGTGCCAGCAGACCGGACAGGCGATTTAATCAGCCCCAGCATTTT. This sequence joins TRBV28 and TRBJ1-5; TRBD1 aligns across 7 bases. The V and J ends lost 6 bases and 4 bases, in that order; junction bases with no gene match: 9. The germline V gene encodes CDR1 MDHEN and CDR2 SYDVKM. CDR3 length: 15 amino acids.

This clone appeared a single time. The genes are TRBV28 and TRBJ2-3, with D possibly matching TRBD2 (5 bases). Germline V gives CDR1 MDHEN, CDR2 SYDVKM. The CDR3 extends over 15 amino acids. V lost 3 bases, J lost 2 bases, and 12 bases lay in between. CDR3 protein: CASSFADGDTDTQYF. The CDR3 DNA follows: TGTGCCAGCAGTTTTGCGGACGGGGACACAGATACGCAGTATTTT.

V usage is TRBV2 and J usage is TRBJ2-5, with D uncertain. The V gene's germline CDR1 is SNHLY and CDR2 FYNNEI. This CDR3 contains 13 residues. Trimming cost V 1 base and J 5 bases, with 8 bases left between them. The CDR3 nucleotides are TGTGCCAGCAGTGAAGTGTCCTCGGAGACCCAGTACTTC. Protein: CASSEVSSETQYF.